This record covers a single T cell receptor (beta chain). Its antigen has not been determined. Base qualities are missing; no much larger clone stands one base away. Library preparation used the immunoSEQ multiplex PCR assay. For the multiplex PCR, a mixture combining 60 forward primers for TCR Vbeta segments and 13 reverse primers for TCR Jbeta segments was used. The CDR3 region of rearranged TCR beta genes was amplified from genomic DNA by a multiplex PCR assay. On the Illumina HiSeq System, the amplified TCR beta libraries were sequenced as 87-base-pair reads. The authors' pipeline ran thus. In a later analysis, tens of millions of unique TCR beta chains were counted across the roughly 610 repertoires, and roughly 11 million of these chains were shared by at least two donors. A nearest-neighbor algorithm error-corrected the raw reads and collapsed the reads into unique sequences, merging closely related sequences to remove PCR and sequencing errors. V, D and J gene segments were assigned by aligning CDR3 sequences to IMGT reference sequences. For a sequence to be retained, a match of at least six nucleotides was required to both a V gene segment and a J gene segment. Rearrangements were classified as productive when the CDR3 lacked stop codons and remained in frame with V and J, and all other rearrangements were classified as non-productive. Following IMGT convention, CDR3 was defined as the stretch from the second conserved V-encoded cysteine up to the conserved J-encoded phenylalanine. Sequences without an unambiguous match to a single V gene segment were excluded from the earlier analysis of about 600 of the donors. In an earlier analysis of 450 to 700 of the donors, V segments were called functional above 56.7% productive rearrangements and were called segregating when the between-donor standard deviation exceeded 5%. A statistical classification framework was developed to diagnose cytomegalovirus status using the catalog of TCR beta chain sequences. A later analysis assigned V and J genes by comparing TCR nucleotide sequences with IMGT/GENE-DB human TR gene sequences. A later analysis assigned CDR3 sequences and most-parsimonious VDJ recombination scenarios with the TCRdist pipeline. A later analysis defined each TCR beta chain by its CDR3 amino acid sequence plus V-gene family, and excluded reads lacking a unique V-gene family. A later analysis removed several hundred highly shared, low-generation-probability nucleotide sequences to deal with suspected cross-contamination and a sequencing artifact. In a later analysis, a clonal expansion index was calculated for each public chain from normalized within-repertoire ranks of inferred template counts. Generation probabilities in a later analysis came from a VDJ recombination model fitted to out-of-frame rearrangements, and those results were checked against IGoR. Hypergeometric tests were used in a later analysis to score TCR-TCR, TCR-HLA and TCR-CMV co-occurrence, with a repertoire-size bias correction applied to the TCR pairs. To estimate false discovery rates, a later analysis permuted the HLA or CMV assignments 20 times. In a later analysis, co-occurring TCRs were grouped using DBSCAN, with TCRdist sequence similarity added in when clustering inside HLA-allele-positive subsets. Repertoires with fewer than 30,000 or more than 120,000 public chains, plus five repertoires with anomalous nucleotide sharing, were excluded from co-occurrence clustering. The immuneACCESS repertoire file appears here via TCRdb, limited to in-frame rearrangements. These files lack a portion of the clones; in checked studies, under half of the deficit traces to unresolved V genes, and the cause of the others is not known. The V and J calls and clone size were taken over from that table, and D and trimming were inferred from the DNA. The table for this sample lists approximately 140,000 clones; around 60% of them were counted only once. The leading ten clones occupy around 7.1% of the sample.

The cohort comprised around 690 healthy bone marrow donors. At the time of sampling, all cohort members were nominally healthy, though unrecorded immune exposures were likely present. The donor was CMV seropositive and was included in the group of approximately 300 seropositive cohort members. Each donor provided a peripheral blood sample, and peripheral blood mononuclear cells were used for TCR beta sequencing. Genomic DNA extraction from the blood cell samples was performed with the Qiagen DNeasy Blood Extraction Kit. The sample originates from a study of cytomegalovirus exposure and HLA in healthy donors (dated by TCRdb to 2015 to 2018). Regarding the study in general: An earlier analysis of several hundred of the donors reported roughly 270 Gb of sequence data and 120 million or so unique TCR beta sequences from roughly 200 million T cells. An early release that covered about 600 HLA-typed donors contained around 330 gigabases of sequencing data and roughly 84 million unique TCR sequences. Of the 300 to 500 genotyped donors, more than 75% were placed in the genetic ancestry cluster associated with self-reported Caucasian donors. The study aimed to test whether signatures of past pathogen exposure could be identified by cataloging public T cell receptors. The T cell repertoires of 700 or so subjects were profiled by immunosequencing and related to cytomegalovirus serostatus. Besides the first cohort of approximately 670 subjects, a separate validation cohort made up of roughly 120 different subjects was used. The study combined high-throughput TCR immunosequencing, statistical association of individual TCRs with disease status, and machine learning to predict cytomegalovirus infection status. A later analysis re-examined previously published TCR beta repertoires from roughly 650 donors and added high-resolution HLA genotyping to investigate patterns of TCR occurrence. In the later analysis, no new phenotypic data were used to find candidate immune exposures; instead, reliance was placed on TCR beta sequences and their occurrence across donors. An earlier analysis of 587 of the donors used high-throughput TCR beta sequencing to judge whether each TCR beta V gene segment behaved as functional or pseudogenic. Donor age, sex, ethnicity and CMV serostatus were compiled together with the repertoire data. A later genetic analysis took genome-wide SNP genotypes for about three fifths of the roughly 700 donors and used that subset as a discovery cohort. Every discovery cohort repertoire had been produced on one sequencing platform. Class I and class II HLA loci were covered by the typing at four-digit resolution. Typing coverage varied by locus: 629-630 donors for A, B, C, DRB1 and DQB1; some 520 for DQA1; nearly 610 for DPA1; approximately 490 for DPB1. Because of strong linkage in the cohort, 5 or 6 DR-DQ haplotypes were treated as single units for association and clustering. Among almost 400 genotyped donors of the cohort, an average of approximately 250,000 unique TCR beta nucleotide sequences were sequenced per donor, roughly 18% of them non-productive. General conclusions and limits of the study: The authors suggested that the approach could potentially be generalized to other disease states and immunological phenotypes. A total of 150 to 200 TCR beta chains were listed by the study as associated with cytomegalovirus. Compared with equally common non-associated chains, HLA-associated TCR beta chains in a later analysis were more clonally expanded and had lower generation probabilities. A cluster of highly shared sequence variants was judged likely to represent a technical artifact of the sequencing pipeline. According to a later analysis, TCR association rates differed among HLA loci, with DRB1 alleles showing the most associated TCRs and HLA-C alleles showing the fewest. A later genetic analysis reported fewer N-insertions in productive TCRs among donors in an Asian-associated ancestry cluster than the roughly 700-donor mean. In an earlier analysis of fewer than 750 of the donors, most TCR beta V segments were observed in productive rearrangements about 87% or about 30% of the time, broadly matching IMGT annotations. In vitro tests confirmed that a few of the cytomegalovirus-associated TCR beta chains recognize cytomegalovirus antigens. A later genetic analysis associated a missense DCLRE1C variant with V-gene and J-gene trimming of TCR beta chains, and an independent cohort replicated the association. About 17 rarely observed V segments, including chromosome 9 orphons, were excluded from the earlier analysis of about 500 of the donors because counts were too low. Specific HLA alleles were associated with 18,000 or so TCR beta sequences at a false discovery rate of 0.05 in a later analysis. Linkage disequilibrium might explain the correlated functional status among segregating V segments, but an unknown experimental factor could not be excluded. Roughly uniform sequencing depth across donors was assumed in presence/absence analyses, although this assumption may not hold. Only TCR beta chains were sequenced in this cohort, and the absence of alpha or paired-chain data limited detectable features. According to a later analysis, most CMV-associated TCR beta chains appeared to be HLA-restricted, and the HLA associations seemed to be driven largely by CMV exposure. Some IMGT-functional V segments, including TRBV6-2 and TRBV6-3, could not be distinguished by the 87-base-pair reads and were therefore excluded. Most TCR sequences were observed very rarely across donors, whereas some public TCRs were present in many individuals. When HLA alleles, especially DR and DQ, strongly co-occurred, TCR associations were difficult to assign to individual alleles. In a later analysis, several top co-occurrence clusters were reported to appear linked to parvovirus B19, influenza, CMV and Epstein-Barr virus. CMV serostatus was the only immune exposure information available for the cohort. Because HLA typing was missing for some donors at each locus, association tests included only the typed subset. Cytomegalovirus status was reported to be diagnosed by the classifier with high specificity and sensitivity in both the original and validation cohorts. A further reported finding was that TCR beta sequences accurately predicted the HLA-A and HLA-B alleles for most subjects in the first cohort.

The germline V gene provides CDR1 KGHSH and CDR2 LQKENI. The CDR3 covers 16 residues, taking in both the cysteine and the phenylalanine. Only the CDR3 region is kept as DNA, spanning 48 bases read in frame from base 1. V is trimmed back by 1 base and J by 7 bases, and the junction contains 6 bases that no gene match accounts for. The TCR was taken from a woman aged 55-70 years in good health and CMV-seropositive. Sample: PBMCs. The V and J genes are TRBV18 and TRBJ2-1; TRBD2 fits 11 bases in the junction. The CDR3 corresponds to CASSPQLAGVGNEQFF. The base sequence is TGTGCCAGCTCACCACAACTAGCGGGAGTGGGAAATGAGCAGTTCTTC. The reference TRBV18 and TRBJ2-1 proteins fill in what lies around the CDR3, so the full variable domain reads NAGVMQNPRHLVRRRGQEARLRCSPMKGHSHVYWYRQLPEEGLKFMVYLQKENIIDESGMPKERFSAEFPKEGPSILRIQQVVRGDSAAYFCASSPQLAGVGNEQFFGPGTRLTVL.